This record looks at one TCR beta chain sequence and its context. This sample was included in a study of T cell changes during pregnancy in multiple sclerosis. Clones were sequenced by immunoSEQ multiplex PCR, and TCRdb holds only the in-frame ones, with some missing. Of 9,500 to 12,000 clones listed, roughly 84% are singletons. The CDR3 consists of 17 residues. V dropped 6 bases and J dropped 4; count of bases not matched to a gene: 16. Germline V gives CDR1 MDHEN, CDR2 SYDVKM. The chain couples TRBV28 to TRBJ2-5, with 8 positions matching TRBD2. The sample consisted of CD8+ T cells from peripheral blood mononuclear cells, taken after pregnancy. The sequence was obtained from a female donor in good health, enrolled as a control in a pregnancy study. The CDR3 DNA reads TGTGCCAGCAGCTTTTCGCCGAGTGGGCTAGCGGGAGAGACCCAGTACTTC. It specifies CASSFSPSGLAGETQYF.